This is a list of T cell receptor beta chains from one sample in a study of cytomegalovirus exposure and HLA in healthy donors. Using immunoSEQ multiplex PCR, the repertoire was profiled, and TCRdb retains in-frame clones only, with some absent. The data show some 190,000 clones, just under 80% seen once. The sequencing sample was made of PBMCs. The origin of the receptors is a woman in her twenties or thirties in good health and CMV-seronegative. Both conserved end residues are part of each CDR3. Fields, in order: J gene, V gene, clone size, D gene, CDR3 protein, CDR3 DNA. A D gene is named only where the DNA matches it firmly. The size field is filled for only some rows; it gives once, few, many or a size class.

TRBJ2-7 | TRBV6-6 | NA | NA | CASSHGTYEQYF | TGTGCCAGCAGCCACGGGACCTACGAGCAGTACTTC
TRBJ1-5 | TRBV10-3 | NA | TRBD1 | CAMSRDRDQPQHF | TGTGCCATGTCCCGGGACAGGGACCAGCCCCAGCATTTT
TRBJ2-7 | TRBV7-2 | NA | NA | CASSLGAGSSYEQYF | TGTGCCAGCAGCTTAGGGGCAGGTTCGTCCTACGAGCAGTACTTC
TRBJ1-1 | TRBV29-1 | NA | NA | CSVTDRGKDTEAFF | TGCAGCGTCACGGACAGAGGGAAGGACACTGAAGCTTTCTTT
TRBJ2-5 | TRBV7-8 | NA | TRBD2 | CASSLVSGGARTQYF | TGTGCCAGCAGCTTAGTTAGCGGGGGGGCCAGGACCCAGTACTTC
TRBJ2-7 | TRBV9 | few | NA | CASSPHPSAMNEQYF | TGTGCCAGCAGCCCTCACCCTAGCGCGATGAACGAGCAGTACTTC
TRBJ1-5 | TRBV27 | NA | NA | CASSLKGEVQPQHF | TGTGCCAGCAGTTTAAAGGGGGAAGTTCAGCCCCAGCATTTT
TRBJ1-5 | TRBV7-2 | NA | TRBD1 | CASRPQGGVDNQPQHF | TGTGCCAGCAGACCACAGGGGGGAGTCGACAATCAGCCCCAGCATTTT
TRBJ1-1 | TRBV29-1 | NA | TRBD1 | CSALGQGNTEAFF | TGCAGCGCTCTGGGACAGGGGAACACTGAAGCTTTCTTT
TRBJ2-7 | TRBV18 | NA | TRBD1 | CASSPTTGLRNEQYF | TGTGCCAGCTCACCCACGACAGGGTTGCGTAACGAGCAGTACTTC
TRBJ2-7 | TRBV7-2 | NA | TRBD2 | CASSLSGGHFYEQYF | TGTGCCAGCAGCCTTAGCGGGGGACACTTCTACGAGCAGTACTTC
TRBJ2-1 | TRBV5-8 | once | NA | CASSLRGGGYNEQFF | TGTGCCAGCAGCTTGAGGGGGGGCGGCTACAATGAGCAGTTCTTC
TRBJ2-3 | TRBV5-1 | once | NA | CASSLVGGSTDTQYF | TGCGCCAGCAGCTTGGTGGGGGGTAGCACAGATACGCAGTATTTT
TRBJ1-3 | TRBV30 | NA | NA | CAWSAGQAGNTIYF | TGTGCCTGGAGTGCTGGCCAAGCTGGAAACACCATATATTTT
TRBJ1-3 | TRBV4-2 | NA | NA | CASSQAGAGNTIYF | TGTGCCAGCAGCCAAGCCGGGGCTGGAAACACCATATATTTT
TRBJ1-6 | TRBV7-9 | few | NA | CASSLDGIRDSPLHF | TGTGCCAGCAGCTTAGATGGAATCCGGGATTCACCCCTCCACTTT
TRBJ1-3 | TRBV5-6 | NA | NA | CASSPNQAGPFRPGNTIYF | TGTGCCAGCAGCCCCAACCAAGCGGGGCCCTTTCGACCTGGAAACACCATATATTTT
TRBJ2-5 | TRBV6-1 | NA | NA | CASSGGLVQETQYF | TGTGCCAGCAGTGGCGGACTCGTACAAGAGACCCAGTACTTC
TRBJ1-5 | TRBV27 | NA | NA | CASSLSGAQPQHF | TGTGCCAGCAGTTTATCGGGGGCTCAGCCCCAGCATTTT
TRBJ2-5 | TRBV5-1 | once | TRBD2 | CASSLGLAGQETQYF | TGCGCCAGCAGCCTGGGACTAGCGGGACAAGAGACCCAGTACTTC
TRBJ1-2 | TRBV30 | NA | TRBD1 | CAWSVLVQGNYGYTF | TGTGCCTGGAGTGTTCTCGTACAGGGGAACTATGGCTACACCTTC
TRBJ2-5 | TRBV18 | NA | NA | CASLGGGAETQYF | TGTGCCAGCCTCGGAGGGGGCGCGGAGACCCAGTACTTC
TRBJ2-3 | TRBV18 | NA | NA | CASSPDLKRNTDTQYF | TGTGCCAGCTCACCCGACCTTAAGAGGAACACAGATACGCAGTATTTT
TRBJ2-3 | TRBV5-1 | few | TRBD2 | CASSLFPGGTDTQYF | TGCGCCAGCAGCTTGTTCCCGGGGGGAACAGATACGCAGTATTTT
TRBJ2-5 | TRBV5-1 | NA | TRBD1 | CASSQSVGGAVETQYF | TGCGCCAGCAGCCAGTCGGTAGGGGGCGCGGTGGAGACCCAGTACTTC
TRBJ2-7 | TRBV30 | NA | NA | CAWSVGQLRGEQYF | TGTGCCTGGAGTGTTGGCCAGCTTCGGGGGGAGCAGTACTTC
TRBJ1-5 | TRBV12-5 | NA | NA | CASGFGGYDNQPQHF | TGTGCTAGTGGTTTCGGCGGATACGACAATCAGCCCCAGCATTTT
TRBJ2-7 | TRBV7-2 | NA | NA | CASSLRGGDEGWSSYEQYF | TGTGCCAGCAGCTTACGGGGTGGAGATGAAGGTTGGAGCTCCTACGAGCAGTACTTC
TRBJ2-2 | TRBV19 | NA | TRBD2 | CASSMGLAGGRTGELFF | TGTGCCAGTAGTATGGGGCTAGCGGGGGGGCGAACCGGGGAGCTGTTTTTT
TRBJ1-2 | TRBV5-3 | NA | NA | CARSFTRTEDNNYGYTF | TGTGCCAGAAGCTTTACCCGGACAGAGGATAATAACTATGGCTACACCTTC
TRBJ2-6 | TRBV6-4 | many | NA | CASGGGDTESSGANVLTF | TGTGCCAGCGGTGGAGGGGACACCGAGAGCTCTGGGGCCAACGTCCTGACTTTC
TRBJ1-4 | TRBV29-1 | once | NA | CSVGSIGVGEKLFF | TGCAGCGTTGGAAGTATCGGGGTGGGTGAAAAACTGTTTTTT
TRBJ2-5 | TRBV11-2 | NA | NA | CASSPQTVGETQYF | TGTGCCAGCAGCCCTCAGACAGTCGGGGAGACCCAGTACTTC
TRBJ1-5 | TRBV6-6 | NA | NA | CASRSGRISNQPQHF | TGTGCCAGCAGAAGCGGACGGATCAGCAATCAGCCCCAGCATTTT
TRBJ2-7 | TRBV7-2 | once | NA | CASSSPRALGGEQYF | TGTGCCAGCAGCTCGCCCCGGGCCCTTGGAGGAGAGCAGTACTTC
TRBJ2-7 | TRBV6-1 | NA | NA | CASQRGTSYEQYF | TGTGCCAGCCAAAGAGGGACAAGCTACGAGCAGTACTTC
TRBJ2-5 | TRBV18 | few | NA | CASSPGRAQETQYF | TGTGCCAGCTCACCCGGCAGGGCCCAAGAGACCCAGTACTTC
TRBJ2-5 | TRBV7-9 | NA | TRBD1 | CASSPGTAYQETQYF | TGTGCCAGCAGCCCCGGGACAGCGTACCAAGAGACCCAGTACTTC
TRBJ2-5 | TRBV4-2 | NA | NA | CASSQAGGRETQYF | TGTGCCAGCAGCCAAGCGGGGGGCAGAGAGACCCAGTACTTC
TRBJ2-7 | TRBV6-1 | NA | NA | CASRGRLTGYEQYF | TGTGCCAGCCGGGGTCGGCTTACGGGGTACGAGCAGTACTTC